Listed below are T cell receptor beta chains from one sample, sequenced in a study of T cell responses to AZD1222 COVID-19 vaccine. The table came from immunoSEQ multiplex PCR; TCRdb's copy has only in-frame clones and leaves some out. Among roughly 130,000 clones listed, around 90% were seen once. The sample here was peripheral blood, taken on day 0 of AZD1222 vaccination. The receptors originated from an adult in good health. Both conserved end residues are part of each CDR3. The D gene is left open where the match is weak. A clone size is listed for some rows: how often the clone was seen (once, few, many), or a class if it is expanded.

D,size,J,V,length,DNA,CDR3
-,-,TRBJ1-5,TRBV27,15,TGTGCCAGCAGTCCAGCCGGGGCACGGAATCAGCCCCAGCATTTT,CASSPAGARNQPQHF
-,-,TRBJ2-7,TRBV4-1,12,TGCGCCAGCAGCCAAGATTACTACGAGCAGTACTTC,CASSQDYYEQYF
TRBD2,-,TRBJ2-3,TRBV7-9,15,TGTGCCAGCAGCTTAGCAGCGGGGCACACAGATACGCAGTATTTT,CASSLAAGHTDTQYF
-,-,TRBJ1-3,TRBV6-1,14,TGTGCCAGCAGTGAAGTCCTGAGAGGAAACACCATATATTTT,CASSEVLRGNTIYF
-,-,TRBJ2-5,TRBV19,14,TGTGCCAGTAGTCCAGGACCCGGAGCTGGGACCCAGTACTTC,CASSPGPGAGTQYF
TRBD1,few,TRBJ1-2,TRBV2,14,TGTGCCAGCAGCGCCCTACAGGGGAACTATGGCTACACCTTC,CASSALQGNYGYTF
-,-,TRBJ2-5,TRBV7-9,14,TGTGCCAGCAGCTTACCCAGGGGCCAAGAGACCCAGTACTTC,CASSLPRGQETQYF
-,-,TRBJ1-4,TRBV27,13,TGTGCCAGCAGTCTACAAGGTGATGAAGAACTGTTTTTT,CASSLQGDEELFF
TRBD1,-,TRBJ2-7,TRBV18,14,TGTGCCAGCTCACCTGGGACAGGGCGAGACGAGCAGTACTTC,CASSPGTGRDEQYF
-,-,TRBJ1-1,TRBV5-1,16,TGCGCCAGCAGCTCCACAGGTTTAACGTTGAGTACTGAAGCTTTCTTT,CASSSTGLTLSTEAFF
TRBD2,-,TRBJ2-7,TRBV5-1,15,TGCGCCAGCAGCTTGGTAAGCGGGGATGCCTACGAGCAGTACTTC,CASSLVSGDAYEQYF
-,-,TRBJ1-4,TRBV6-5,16,TGTGCCAGCAGTTACTCGAGGCAGCCTACTAATGAAAAACTGTTTTTT,CASSYSRQPTNEKLFF
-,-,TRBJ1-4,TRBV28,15,TGTGCCAGCAGTTTAAGGGTTTGGGGACGGGAAAAACTGTTTTTT,CASSLRVWGREKLFF
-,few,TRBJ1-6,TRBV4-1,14,TGCGCCAGCAGCCTCCTGCCAGGGGTATCACCCCTCCACTTT,CASSLLPGVSPLHF
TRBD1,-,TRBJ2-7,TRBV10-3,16,TGTGCCATCAGTGACTCGGGGACAGGTAAACACTACGAGCAGTACTTC,CAISDSGTGKHYEQYF
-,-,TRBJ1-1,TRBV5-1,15,TGCGCCAGCAGCTTGCGCCAGGGATTGAACACTGAAGCTTTCTTT,CASSLRQGLNTEAFF
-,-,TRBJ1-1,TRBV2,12,TGTGCCAGCAGTATGGAGCACCCTGAAGCTTTCTTT,CASSMEHPEAFF
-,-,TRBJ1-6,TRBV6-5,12,TGTGCCAGCAGTTTCACCGAGTCACCCCTCCACTTT,CASSFTESPLHF
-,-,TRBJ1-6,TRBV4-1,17,TGCGCCAGCAGCCAAAGGTTCCTCCCTGGGGATTCTTCACCCCTCCACTTT,CASSQRFLPGDSSPLHF
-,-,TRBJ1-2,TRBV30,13,TGTGCCTGGAGTGTATCGAGGGGGAACGGCTACACCTTC,CAWSVSRGNGYTF
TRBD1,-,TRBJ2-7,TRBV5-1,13,TGCGCCAGCAGGCCGGGACAGAGCCTGGAGCAGTACTTC,CASRPGQSLEQYF
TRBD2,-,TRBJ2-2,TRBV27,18,TGTGCCAGCAGTCCTAGCGGGGGGCCTTCTTTAGGCACCGGGGAGCTGTTTTTT,CASSPSGGPSLGTGELFF
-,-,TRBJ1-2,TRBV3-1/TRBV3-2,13,TGTGCCAGCAGCCAAGTTTGGAGAGATGGCTACACCTTC,CASSQVWRDGYTF
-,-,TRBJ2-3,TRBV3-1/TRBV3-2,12,TGTGCCAGCAGCCAAGTGAGTAATACGCAGTATTTT,CASSQVSNTQYF
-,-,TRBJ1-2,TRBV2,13,TGTGCCAGCAGTACAGGGACGCGGGGGCGCTACACCTTC,CASSTGTRGRYTF
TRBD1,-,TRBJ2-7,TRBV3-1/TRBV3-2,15,TGTGCCAGCAGTCCTTACGGGACAGGATCGTACGAGCAGTACTTC,CASSPYGTGSYEQYF
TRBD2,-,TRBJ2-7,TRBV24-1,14,TGTGCCACCAGGAACGGACTAGCGATCTACGAGCAGTACTTC,CATRNGLAIYEQYF
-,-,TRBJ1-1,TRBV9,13,TGTGCCAGCAATACGGAGGAGAACACTGAAGCTTTCTTT,CASNTEENTEAFF
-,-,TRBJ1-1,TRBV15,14,TGTGCCACCAGCAGCCAGGGGTTGGGCACTGAAGCTTTCTTT,CATSSQGLGTEAFF
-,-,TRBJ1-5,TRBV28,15,TGTGCCAGCAGTCGATCCCCATCGGGGGCTAAACCCCAGCATTTT,CASSRSPSGAKPQHF
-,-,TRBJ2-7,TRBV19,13,TGTGCCAGTAGTCCGGAGGGATCCTACGAGCAGTACTTC,CASSPEGSYEQYF
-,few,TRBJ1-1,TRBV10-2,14,TGCGCCAGCAGTCTTTATGGGGCCTACACTGAAGCTTTCTTT,CASSLYGAYTEAFF
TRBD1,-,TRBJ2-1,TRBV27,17,TGTGCCAGCAGTTTATGGACTGGACAGGGGGCGCCGCCACCCCAGTTCTTC,CASSLWTGQGAPPPQFF
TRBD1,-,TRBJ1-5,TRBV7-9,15,TGTGCCAGCAGTAAACAGGGGGCGAGCAATCAGCCCCAGCATTTT,CASSKQGASNQPQHF
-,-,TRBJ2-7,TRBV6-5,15,TGTGCCAGCAGGTCTTTCGGGGCATTGGGAGACGAGCAGTACTTC,CASRSFGALGDEQYF
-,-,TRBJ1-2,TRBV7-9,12,TGTGCCAGCAGCCCAGGGGTTTATGGCTACACCTTC,CASSPGVYGYTF
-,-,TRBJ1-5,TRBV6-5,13,TGTGCCAGCAGACCTACGGAGAGGCAGCCCCAGCATTTT,CASRPTERQPQHF
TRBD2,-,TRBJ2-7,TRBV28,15,TGTGCCAGCACCTTCACGGGAGGGGGGTCCTACGAGCAGTACTTC,CASTFTGGGSYEQYF
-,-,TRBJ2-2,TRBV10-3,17,TGTGCCATCAGTGGTGGTAATCTAGGGCGGTCGACCGGGGAGCTGTTTTTT,CAISGGNLGRSTGELFF
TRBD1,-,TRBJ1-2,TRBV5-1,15,TGCGCCAGCAGCATTACCGCGGGACAGGTATATGGCTACACCTTC,CASSITAGQVYGYTF
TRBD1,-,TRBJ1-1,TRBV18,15,TGTGCCAGCTCACCGCGACAGGGGGGGAACACTGAAGCTTTCTTT,CASSPRQGGNTEAFF
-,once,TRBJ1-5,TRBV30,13,TGTGCCTGGAGACTACAGGGCCAACAGCCCCAGCATTTT,CAWRLQGQQPQHF
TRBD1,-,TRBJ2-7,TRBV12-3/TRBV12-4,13,TGTGCCAGCAGATTGACAGGGACCCACGAGCAGTACTTC,CASRLTGTHEQYF